The entry below gives a single T cell receptor (beta chain) sequence along with its context. Patients from Seattle were sampled longitudinally, starting during active infection. This entry is derived from a study of blood T cell repertoires in COVID-19. Overall study: The cDNA or gDNA used as material had been derived from T cells, B-cell-depleted T cells, or PBMCs.

Authors' analysis steps: Amplifying reference gene primers gave estimates of nucleated cell counts. This table comes from immunoSEQ multiplex PCR, and its TCRdb copy is limited to in-frame clones, with some not included. V, J and clone size reflect that table, while D and trimming were determined from the DNA. The sample gives roughly 50,000 clones, about nine tenths of which show up once; 2.6% is in the top ten. Trimming cost V 4 bases and J 4 bases, with 19 bases left between them. The CDR3 is made up of 16 amino acids. Germline loops: CDR1 SGHVS, CDR2 FQNEAQ. This rearrangement joins TRBV7-8 to TRBJ1-2; D is possibly TRBD1 (6 bases). The clonotype originates from a woman of 80 years or more with COVID-19, enrolled during active disease. The specimen was peripheral blood. The CDR3 is CASSWRSGGAGYGYTF. The CDR3 nucleotides are TGTGCCAGCAGCTGGCGGTCGGGGGGCGCAGGCTATGGCTACACCTTC.